A single sample is the source of the 26 T cell receptor beta chains below, sequenced in a study of T-cell reconstitution after alpha-beta-depleted transplantation in children. During its preparation, the TCRbeta library received unique molecular identifiers. TCRdb ran MiXCR on the PCR reads and lists one entry per CDR3 protein. The data show fewer than 700,000 distinct CDR3 sequences, 10% to 15% seen once. The starting material was PBMCs, mostly from graft donor cells, obtained 360 days after TCRalphabeta/CD19-depleted stem cell transplant. Receptors originate from a male patient aged 5 to 17 who had a stem cell transplant for acute myeloid leukemia, so the T cells may come from the graft donor.

V gene TRBV4-2 combines with J gene TRBJ2-3; TRBD2 might be the D (5 bases). V was cut by 4 bases and J by 0 bases, with 17 bases left in between. The germline CDR1 and CDR2 sequences are LGHNA and YNFKEQ. The CDR3 spans 17 residues. The chain's CDR3 is CASSRRGLATSTDTQYF. In DNA, the CDR3 is TGTGCCAGCAGCCGCAGAGGGCTAGCTACTAGCACAGATACGCAGTATTTT.

The CDR3, as DNA: TGTGCCAGCAGCTTAGTAGGGACTAGCCAAGCCTACAATGAGCAGTTCTTC. Translating gives CASSLVGTSQAYNEQFF. The chain couples TRBV7-2 to TRBJ2-1; 9 positions agree with TRBD2. The germline V gene has CDR1 SGHTA and CDR2 FQGNSA. The ends lost 1 base at V and 2 bases at J; junction bases unmatched: 6. The CDR3 covers 17 residues.

The rearrangement links TRBV20-1 to TRBJ1-4; weak D call: TRBD1 (6 bases). The CDR3 consists of 14 residues. V was clipped by 1 base and J by 4 bases, with 10 bases between them. Germline V CDR1 and CDR2: DFQATT, SNEGSKA (reference sequence). CDR3 residues: CSARVQGFNEKLFF. The CDR3 DNA is TGCAGTGCTAGAGTCCAGGGGTTTAATGAAAAACTGTTTTTT.

The CDR3 nucleotides are TGTGCCAGCACCATCCATACGGCAGGGGGGGACACTGAAGCTTTCTTT. Its protein is CASTIHTAGGDTEAFF. The chain uses TRBV11-2 and TRBJ1-1, with TRBD1 matching over 7 bases. The CDR3 loop spans 16 amino acids. The germline V gene has CDR1 SGHAT and CDR2 FQNNGV. J was trimmed by 3 bases and V by 7 bases; bases with no gene match: 14.

This clonotype has only a few counts. This chain connects TRBV20-1 to TRBJ2-7, with 11 bases aligning to TRBD2. Germline values: CDR1 DFQATT, CDR2 SNEGSKA (reference sequence). The CDR3 is 13 amino acids. Losses at the gene ends were 8 bases for V and 2 bases for J; bases not matched to a gene: 5. Written as DNA, the CDR3 is TGCAGTTCGGGACTAGCGGAGGCCTACGAGCAGTACTTC. This sequence encodes CSSGLAEAYEQYF.

V is TRBV3-1 and J is TRBJ2-3, with 16 bases fitting TRBD2. Trimming removed 2 bases from V and 7 bases from J; junction bases left unmatched: 3. The CDR3 has 16 amino acids. Germline V gene sequence: CDR1 LGHDT, CDR2 YNNKEL (reference sequence). The CDR3 spells CASSQLGLAGGNTQYF. CDR3 nucleotide sequence: TGTGCCAGCAGCCAACTGGGACTAGCGGGGGGGAATACGCAGTATTTT.

This clonotype was counted a few times. V and J are TRBV20-1 and TRBJ2-3; D remains unclear. Trimming cost V 1 base and J 1 base, with 6 bases left between them. The CDR3 totals 13 residues. Germline V lookup: CDR1 DFQATT, CDR2 SNEGSKA (reference sequence). The CDR3 nucleotides read TGCAGTGCTAGAGGTTGGGGCACAGATACGCAGTATTTT. It translates to CSARGWGTDTQYF.

This clonotype appeared a few times. The chain carries TRBV9 and TRBJ2-2; 12 bases line up with TRBD2. CDR3 length: 20 residues. V lost 0 bases and J lost 5; bases outside the gene matches: 14. CDR1 SGDLS and CDR2 YYNGEE come from the germline V gene. The CDR3 reads CASSVVPTLAGGRLTGELFF. The CDR3 region has the DNA TGTGCCAGCAGCGTAGTACCCACTCTAGCGGGAGGGCGGCTAACCGGGGAGCTGTTTTTT. Based on the CDR3 plus reference TRBV9 and TRBJ2-2, the full variable domain is DSGVTQTPKHLITATGQRVTLRCSPRSGDLSVYWYQQSLDQGLQFLIQYYNGEERAKGNILERFSAQQFPDLHSELNLSSLELGDSALYFCASSVVPTLAGGRLTGELFFGEGSRLTVL.

This clonotype was found a few times. The chain links TRBV5-1 to TRBJ2-1; 10 nucleotides line up with TRBD2. The CDR3 covers 15 residues. J was trimmed by 5 bases and V by 4 bases; bases with no gene match: 6. The germline V gene has CDR1 SGHRS and CDR2 YFSETQ. CDR3 residues: CASSDRLAGDNEQFF. The CDR3 nucleotides are TGCGCCAGCAGCGATCGACTAGCGGGTGACAATGAGCAGTTCTTC.

This clonotype was counted between two and nine times. This chain uses TRBV19 with TRBJ2-3; D remains ambiguous. V lost 7 bases and J lost 2, with 22 bases in between. The CDR3 consists of 17 residues. Germline-derived CDR1 and CDR2 are LNHDA and SQIVND (reference sequence). CDR3 sequence reads: CASTPVWPAAHTDTQYF. In DNA form, the CDR3 reads TGTGCCAGTACCCCCGTGTGGCCCGCAGCACACACAGATACGCAGTATTTT.

DNA for the CDR3: TGTGCCAGCAGCAATCCCCGCGGGGGGCCCTCCTACAATGAGCAGTTCTTC. Protein product: CASSNPRGGPSYNEQFF. The V and J genes are TRBV7-9 and TRBJ2-1, with TRBD2 identical over 8 bases. Germline assignment: CDR1 SEHNR and CDR2 FQNEAQ (reference sequence). This CDR3 is built from 17 residues. The trim removed 5 bases at V and 0 bases at J, leaving 9 bases unmatched.

This clonotype appeared a few times. The chain is built from TRBV25-1 and TRBJ2-1; possible D gene TRBD2, 6 bases. V was shortened by 1 base and J by 3 bases, with 13 bases between the two germline ends. The CDR3 is 16 amino acids. Germline CDR1 reads MGHDK; CDR2 reads SYGVNS. CDR3 in DNA: TGTGCCAGCAGTGAATTGGGGGGTATAGTCTACAATGAGCAGTTCTTC. Translated: CASSELGGIVYNEQFF.

The rearrangement joins TRBV28 to TRBJ2-7; 7 nucleotides match TRBD1. Germline-derived CDR1 and CDR2 are MDHEN and SYDVKM. Unmatched junction bases numbered 15, after V lost 6 bases and J lost 4 bases. CDR3 length: 16 amino acids. Written as DNA, the CDR3 is TGTGCCAGCAGCTCGAGACAGGGAACTTCTCTTTACGAGCAGTACTTC. It yields the protein CASSSRQGTSLYEQYF.

Many counts were recorded for this clonotype. The chain links TRBV29-1 to TRBJ1-4; D not certain. CDR1 and CDR2 from the germline V gene are SQVTM and ANQGSEA. Trimming took off 4 bases at V and 3 bases at J, with 0 bases between the two ends. The CDR3 is 10 amino acids. The CDR3 loop is CSVANEKLFF. The CDR3 nucleotides are TGCAGCGTTGCTAATGAAAAACTGTTTTTT.

This clonotype was picked up a small number of times. The chain links TRBV7-2 to TRBJ2-1; 10 bases fit TRBD2. This CDR3 has 16 amino acids. Germline CDR1 SGHTA, CDR2 FQGNSA. Losses at the gene ends were 1 base for V and 4 bases for J; bases not matched to a gene: 4. CDR3 amino acids: CASSLGGLAKYNEQFF. The CDR3 DNA sequence: TGTGCCAGCAGCTTAGGGGGACTAGCGAAGTACAATGAGCAGTTCTTC. Supplemented by reference TRBV7-2 and TRBJ2-1, the full variable domain reads GAGVSQSPSNKVTEKGKDVELRCDPISGHTALYWYRQSLGQGLEFLIYFQGNSAPDKSGLPSDRFSAERTGGSVSTLTIQRTQQEDSAVYLCASSLGGLAKYNEQFFGPGTRLTVL.

Points on this clonotype: A much bigger clone sits one base away, suggesting this may be a read error. The V and J genes are TRBV4-3 and TRBJ2-1; D not resolved. This CDR3 region has 15 residues. The germline V gene encodes CDR1 LGHNA and CDR2 YSLEER. CDR3 DNA: TGCTCCAGCAGCCAAGATCTCCCACAGTACAATGAGCAGTTCTTC. This gives the protein CSSSQDLPQYNEQFF.

The rearrangement uses TRBV20-1 and TRBJ2-5; possible D gene TRBD1, 5 bases. There are 14 residues in the CDR3. Germline values: CDR1 DFQATT, CDR2 SNEGSKA (reference sequence). The V end was cut by 0 bases, the J end by 2 bases, with 10 bases between. This CDR3 reads CSARDARAQETQYF. The CDR3 nucleotides read TGCAGTGCTAGAGATGCCAGGGCTCAAGAGACCCAGTACTTC.

This clonotype was observed many times. V usage is TRBV7-2 and J usage is TRBJ2-4, with D maybe TRBD2 (6 bases). The V end was cut by 1 base, the J end by 0 bases, with 13 bases between. CDR1 is SGHTA and CDR2 is FQGNSA in the germline V gene. This CDR3 contains 17 residues. The CDR3 DNA follows: TGTGCCAGCAGCTTAGTTTCTAGCGTCTTAGCCAAAAACATTCAGTACTTC. Translating gives CASSLVSSVLAKNIQYF.

This clonotype was seen at least ten times. This sequence joins TRBV3-1 and TRBJ2-7; D remains ambiguous. CDR1 LGHDT and CDR2 YNNKEL come from the germline V gene (reference sequence). Trimming stripped 3 bases from V and 3 bases from J, with 9 bases between. The CDR3 is 13 residues long. This chain's CDR3 is CASSHQNSYEQYF. The CDR3 DNA reads as TGTGCCAGCAGCCACCAGAACAGCTACGAGCAGTACTTC.

This clonotype was counted many times. The chain couples TRBV12-3 or TRBV12-4 to TRBJ2-7, with 9 bases fitting TRBD2. V was clipped by 6 bases and J by 6 bases; unmatched bases: 12. This CDR3 contains 15 residues. CDR3 protein: CASRLTSGAPTEQYF. CDR3 nucleotides: TGTGCCAGCAGGTTGACTAGCGGAGCCCCGACCGAGCAGTACTTC.

This clonotype showed up just a few times. The genes are TRBV29-1 and TRBJ2-7; D is ambiguous. The V end lost 5 bases, the J end lost 1 base, and 9 bases lay between the germline ends. The CDR3 runs to 12 residues. Germline CDR1 and CDR2: SQVTM and ANQGSEA. Here the CDR3 reads CSVSDGSYEQYF. As DNA, the CDR3 is TGCAGCGTTTCAGATGGATCCTACGAGCAGTACTTC.

This clonotype was counted a few times. This chain uses TRBV7-2 with TRBJ1-2; no definite D call. The CDR3 runs to 12 residues. From germline, CDR1 is SGHTA and CDR2 FQGNSA. The V end lost 2 bases, the J end lost 10 bases, and 11 bases lay between the germline ends. The CDR3 DNA follows: TGTGCCAGCAGCTTATCCTGGAGAGACTACACCTTC. It specifies CASSLSWRDYTF.

The chain is built from TRBV29-1 and TRBJ2-4; 10 bases agree with TRBD2. Germline loops: CDR1 SQVTM, CDR2 ANQGSEA. V was clipped by 1 base and J by 0 bases; unmatched bases: 6. The CDR3 is made up of 17 amino acids. DNA for the CDR3: TGCAGCGTTGAAGTAGCGGGAGGCCACGTAGCCAAAAACATTCAGTACTTC. Protein sequence: CSVEVAGGHVAKNIQYF. Full variable domain (rest looked up from reference TRBV29-1 and TRBJ2-4): SAVISQKPSRDICQRGTSLTIQCQVDSQVTMMFWYRQQPGQSLTLIATANQGSEATYESGFVIDKFPISRPNLTFSTLTVSNMSPEDSSIYLCSVEVAGGHVAKNIQYFGAGTRLSVL.

This clonotype was observed once. A read error may be the cause here, since a much bigger clone is one base away. This chain joins TRBV28 and TRBJ2-1; 8 bases match TRBD1. Unmatched junction bases numbered 13, after V lost 11 bases and J lost 7 bases. This CDR3 has 14 residues. Germline CDR1 and CDR2: MDHEN and SYDVKM. The CDR3 DNA is TGTGCCCGCAAGGGACAGGTGATTTTTAATGAGCAGTTCTTC. Translating it yields CARKGQVIFNEQFF.

This clonotype came up a few times. The chain combines TRBV5-1 with TRBJ2-1, with 12 bases matching TRBD2. Germline V lookup: CDR1 SGHRS, CDR2 YFSETQ. The ends lost 4 bases at V and 8 bases at J; junction bases unmatched: 4. This CDR3 spans 14 amino acids. In DNA form, the CDR3 reads TGCGCCAGCAGCGGACTAGCGGGACGGGATGAGCAGTTCTTC. Encoded protein: CASSGLAGRDEQFF.

The rearrangement joins TRBV5-1 to TRBJ2-1; 11 positions match TRBD2. This CDR3 contains 17 residues. Trimming cost V 0 bases and J 7 bases; bases outside gene matches: 9. Germline CDR1 and CDR2: SGHRS and YFSETQ. CDR3 coding DNA: TGCGCCAGCAGCTTGGGGTGGTTGGGACTAGCGGAAAATGAGCAGTTCTTC. Protein sequence: CASSLGWLGLAENEQFF.